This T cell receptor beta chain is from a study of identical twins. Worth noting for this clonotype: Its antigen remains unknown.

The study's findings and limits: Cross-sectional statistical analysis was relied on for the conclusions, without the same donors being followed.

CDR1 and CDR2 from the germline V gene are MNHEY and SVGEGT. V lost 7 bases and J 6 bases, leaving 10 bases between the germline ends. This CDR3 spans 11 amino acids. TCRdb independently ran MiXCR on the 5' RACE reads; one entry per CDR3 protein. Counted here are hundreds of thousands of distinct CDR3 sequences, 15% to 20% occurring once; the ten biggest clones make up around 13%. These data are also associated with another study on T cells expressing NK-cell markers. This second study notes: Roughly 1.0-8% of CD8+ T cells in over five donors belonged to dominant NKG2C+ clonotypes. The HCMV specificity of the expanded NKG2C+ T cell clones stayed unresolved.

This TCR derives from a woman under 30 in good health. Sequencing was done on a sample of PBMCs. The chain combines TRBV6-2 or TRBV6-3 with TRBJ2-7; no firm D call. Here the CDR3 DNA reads TGTGCCAGCAAACGAGTGGGCGAGCAGTACTTC. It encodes CASKRVGEQYF.